These 12 T cell receptor beta chains were sequenced from one sample in a study of T-cell reconstitution after alpha-beta-depleted transplantation in children. Unique molecular identifiers featured in how the TCRbeta library was prepared. In TCRdb, the PCR reads were re-called with MiXCR into one record per CDR3 protein. The top ten clones hold around 14% of a sample with some 550,000 distinct CDR3 sequences, around 23% of them seen once. Specimen: PBMCs, mostly from graft donor cells, collected 360 days after TCRalphabeta/CD19-depleted stem cell transplant. The origin of the receptors is a boy in the first two years of life who had a stem cell transplant for acute myeloid leukemia, so the T cells may come from the graft donor.

This clonotype was seen more than once but under ten times. CDR3 sequence reads: CASTGSWKEGELFF. As DNA, the CDR3 is TGTGCCAGCACCGGCAGTTGGAAGGAAGGGGAGCTGTTTTTT. The genes are TRBV12-3 or TRBV12-4 and TRBJ2-2, with D uncertain. V lost 7 bases and J lost 8, with 17 bases in between. CDR3 size: 14 residues.

Ten or more counts support this clonotype. The rearrangement uses TRBV4-1 and TRBJ2-3; no clear D gene. CDR3 length: 18 amino acids. Germline V gene sequence: CDR1 MGHRA, CDR2 YSYEKL. V was shortened by 2 bases and J by 0 bases, with 18 bases between the two germline ends. The chain's CDR3 is CASSQIPITKSSTDTQYF. The CDR3 DNA reads TGCGCCAGCAGCCAAATTCCTATAACTAAGTCTAGCACAGATACGCAGTATTTT.

This clonotype occurred once. This chain connects TRBV28 to TRBJ2-5; no reliable D call. The germline V gene has CDR1 MDHEN and CDR2 SYDVKM. The CDR3 runs 14 residues. V was cut by 3 bases and J by 3 bases, with 11 bases left in between. As DNA, the CDR3 is TGTGCCAGCAGTTTCGTAAGGGCAGAAGAGACCCAGTACTTC. Amino acid sequence: CASSFVRAEETQYF.

This chain uses TRBV7-2 with TRBJ2-7, with 8 bases that match TRBD2. This CDR3 region has 15 residues. Germline lookup yields CDR1 SGHTA and CDR2 FQGNSA. The ends lost 6 bases at V and 3 bases at J; junction bases unmatched: 10. CDR3 nucleotides: TGTGCCAGCAGTTCAGCGGGGGTTTTTATCTACGAGCAGTACTTC. Its protein is CASSSAGVFIYEQYF.

This clonotype was observed a few times. The gene calls are TRBV20-1 and TRBJ1-5; D ambiguous. The CDR3 is 14 amino acids. Per germline, CDR1 DFQATT and CDR2 SNEGSKA (reference sequence). Between the trimmed V and J ends, which lost 3 bases and 0 bases, there was a span of 9 bases. CDR3 nucleotide sequence: TGCAGTGCTAGGGGCAGCTATAGCAATCAGCCCCAGCATTTT. Translated: CSARGSYSNQPQHF.

There are many counts of this clonotype. This CDR3 reads CSASRSVDTGTYEQYF. The CDR3 DNA reads TGCAGTGCTAGTAGGTCGGTGGACACAGGGACCTACGAGCAGTACTTC. The chain uses TRBV20-1 and TRBJ2-7; TRBD1 might be the D (6 bases). The CDR3 is 16 residues long. V was clipped by 3 bases and J by 2 bases, with 20 bases between them. CDR1 DFQATT and CDR2 SNEGSKA come from the germline V gene (reference sequence).

The chain has TRBV6-5 and TRBJ1-4; D may be TRBD1 (6 bases). This CDR3 has 15 residues. Germline V gene lookup returns CDR1 MNHEY and CDR2 SVGAGI. V was shortened by 4 bases and J by 4 bases, with 13 bases between the two germline ends. This CDR3 is CASSSPRGGNEKLFF. The CDR3 coding sequence is TGTGCCAGCAGTTCCCCCCGAGGGGGTAATGAAAAACTGTTTTTT.

This chain links TRBV4-3 with TRBJ2-7; tentative D call: TRBD2 (5 bases). Looked up from germline, CDR1 is LGHNA and CDR2 is YSLEER. V dropped 1 base and J dropped 3 bases, with 16 bases sitting between them. The CDR3 totals 16 residues. The chain's CDR3 is CASSQVWRSPLYEQYF. For the CDR3, the DNA is TGCGCCAGCAGCCAAGTTTGGAGGTCACCTCTCTACGAGCAGTACTTC.

There are a few counts of this clonotype. The J gene is TRBJ2-5, the V gene TRBV6-2 or TRBV6-3; TRBD2 aligns across 10 bases. Germline loops: CDR1 MNHEY, CDR2 SVGEGT. Trimming cost V 7 bases and J 4 bases; bases outside gene matches: 3. The CDR3 extends over 13 amino acids. The CDR3 spells CASTERGGETQYF. The CDR3 DNA reads as TGTGCCAGCACGGAGCGGGGGGGAGAGACCCAGTACTTC.

This clonotype was found many times. The chain employs TRBV20-1 and TRBJ1-1, with 8 positions matching TRBD1. Germline loops: CDR1 DFQATT, CDR2 SNEGSKA (reference sequence). V shed 2 bases, J shed 0 bases, and the junction held 5 bases outside the gene matches. The CDR3 totals 15 residues. CDR3 coding DNA: TGCAGTGCTAGACGGACAGGGACTTTGAACACTGAAGCTTTCTTT. Its protein product is CSARRTGTLNTEAFF.

This clonotype was counted a few times. The chain combines TRBV28 with TRBJ2-5; 7 nucleotides match TRBD1. The CDR3 length is 15 residues. Trimming cost V 3 bases and J 4 bases; bases outside gene matches: 8. The germline V gene encodes CDR1 MDHEN and CDR2 SYDVKM. The DNA for the CDR3 is TGTGCCAGCAGTTTGTCCGACAGGGCGGGAGAGACCCAGTACTTC. Translation gives CASSLSDRAGETQYF.

This clonotype was counted between two and nine times. This chain connects TRBV4-2 to TRBJ2-1, with 9 bases fitting TRBD2. V lost 1 base, J lost 6 bases, and 7 bases stayed unmatched. Germline V lookup: CDR1 LGHNA, CDR2 YNFKEQ. The CDR3 runs 16 residues. This CDR3 reads CASSQVGGGARNEQFF. The CDR3 nucleotides are TGTGCCAGCAGCCAAGTCGGCGGGGGGGCCCGCAATGAGCAGTTCTTC.